The present TCR beta chain was sequenced within a study of Ad26.COV2.S vaccination and SARS-CoV-2 variants. General study findings and limits: Placebo recipients and vaccine recipients were similar in non-spike TCR breadth. While placebo recipients had lower spike-specific TCR breadth, vaccine recipients had more.

With respect to this clone: Its target is unknown.

The J segment lost 4 bases and the V segment lost 3 bases, leaving 3 bases of the junction unmatched. The CDR3 has 14 amino acids. Per the germline V gene, CDR1 is SGDLS and CDR2 is YYNGEE. Some clones are missing from TCRdb's copy, which holds only in-frame ones; the method was immunoSEQ multiplex PCR. The sample contains about 140,000 clones, 86% of which appear only once. The TCR comes from a human donor who had recovered from COVID-19. The source material was peripheral blood, sampled after recovery from COVID-19. V and J are TRBV9 and TRBJ1-2; 10 positions agree with TRBD1. CDR3 protein: CASSEDRGPYGYTF. DNA for the CDR3: TGTGCCAGCAGCGAAGACAGGGGGCCCTATGGCTACACCTTC.